These 7 T cell receptor beta chains share one sample of origin, sequenced in a study of T cell clonotyping in hematopoietic cell transplantation. Time point here: recipient sample about 28 days before transplant, after cytoreduction. The protocol was immunoSEQ multiplex PCR, while the TCRdb copy is restricted to in-frame clones and leaves out a portion. The sample yields approximately 30,000 clones, more than 65% seen once. The sequencing here drew on peripheral blood mononuclear cells, taken before stem cell transplant. The receptors shown here come from a man aged 40-50 years with acute myeloid leukemia. Some clones in this sample may be carry-over from other donors' samples.

This chain uses TRBV4-1 with TRBJ1-4, with a tentative D call TRBD1 (6 bases). Trimming shortened V by 1 base and J by 6 bases, and 12 bases separated the two germline ends. There are 15 residues in the CDR3. CDR1 is MGHRA, CDR2 YSYEKL, per germline. CDR3 loop: CASSQVSRGDEKLFF. The CDR3 DNA reads TGCGCCAGCAGCCAAGTATCCAGGGGTGATGAAAAACTGTTTTTT.

This chain connects TRBV21-1 to TRBJ2-7; the table's D gene call, TRBD2, was not cross checked with the DNA. TRBV21-1 is a pseudogene locus. The CDR3 totals 12 residues. The CDR3, as DNA: TGTGCCAGCAGCAAACGGGGATACGAGCAGTACTTC. This gives the protein CASSKRGYEQYF.

The CDR3 coding sequence is TGTGCCAGCAGCTCCGGGGTAGCGGGAGAGCAGTTCTTC. Protein sequence: CASSSGVAGEQFF. The chain is built from TRBV7-2 and TRBJ2-1; TRBD2 agrees at 8 bases. The CDR3 is 13 residues long. V shed 4 bases and J 10 bases; nucleotides not matched to a gene: 6. The germline CDR1 and CDR2 sequences are SGHTA and FQGNSA. The full variable domain, rest sourced from reference TRBV7-2 and TRBJ2-1, is GAGVSQSPSNKVTEKGKDVELRCDPISGHTALYWYRQSLGQGLEFLIYFQGNSAPDKSGLPSDRFSAERTGGSVSTLTIQRTQQEDSAVYLCASSSGVAGEQFFGPGTRLTVL.

J is TRBJ2-7 and V is TRBV6-5; 7 nucleotides line up with TRBD2. From germline, CDR1 is MNHEY and CDR2 SVGAGI. J was trimmed by 6 bases and V by 8 bases; bases with no gene match: 13. The CDR3 runs to 14 residues. CDR3: CASRPGGSSGEQYF. The CDR3 nucleotides read TGTGCCAGCCGACCAGGCGGGAGTAGCGGCGAGCAGTACTTC.

The chain combines TRBV5-8 with TRBJ2-5; D possibly corresponds to TRBD2 (5 bases). CDR1 and CDR2 from the germline V gene are SGHTS and YDEGEE. This CDR3 has 14 residues. V was clipped by 0 bases and J by 5 bases, with 11 bases between them. The CDR3: CASSLDRGVETQYF. In DNA form, the CDR3 reads TGTGCCAGCAGCTTGGATCGGGGAGTCGAGACCCAGTACTTC.

The rearrangement joins TRBV28 to TRBJ2-6; 8 nucleotides agree with TRBD1. Germline CDR1 reads MDHEN; CDR2 reads SYDVKM. J lost 0 bases, V lost 6 bases, and 4 bases had no gene match. The CDR3 spans 16 residues. The CDR3 region has the DNA TGTGCCAGCAGCCCAGACAGGGGCTCTGGGGCCAACGTCCTGACTTTC. It specifies CASSPDRGSGANVLTF.

This clone was detected a few times. The chain uses TRBV9 and TRBJ2-2, with 8 bases lining up with TRBD1. CDR3 length equals 14 residues. V was clipped by 4 bases and J by 7 bases; unmatched bases: 6. Germline CDR1 is SGDLS and CDR2 is YYNGEE. CDR3 sequence (DNA): TGTGCCAGCAGCCGGGACAGGCGATTCGGGGAGCTGTTTTTT. Encoded protein: CASSRDRRFGELFF.